A selection of T cell receptor beta chains follows, all from one sample in a study of OX40 agonist ivuxolimab in advanced cancers. Using immunoSEQ multiplex PCR, the repertoire was profiled, and TCRdb retains in-frame clones only, with some absent. The sample contains tens of thousands of clones, roughly 80% of which appear only once. Sample: CD4+ or CD8+ T cells sorted from blood, taken in a trial of the OX40 agonist ivuxolimab. Receptor source: an adult with an advanced solid tumor such as melanoma, head and neck, liver or kidney cancer. CDR3s include the opening cysteine and the closing phenylalanine or tryptophan. The D gene is left open where the match is weak. Clone size is given for some rows only: seen once, a few or many times, or a class if the clone is expanded.

d_call,j_call,clone_size,v_call,cdr3_aa,cdr3_nt
TRBD2,TRBJ2-7,NA,TRBV5-1,CASSSGTSRLYEQYF,TGCGCCAGCAGCTCCGGGACTAGCAGGTTATACGAGCAGTACTTC
NA,TRBJ2-7,NA,TRBV30,CAWRGTLKGQYF,TGTGCCTGGAGGGGCACCTTGAAGGGGCAGTACTTC
NA,TRBJ2-5,NA,TRBV21-1,CASSKGPGLSQETQYF,TGTGCCAGCAGCAAAGGCCCGGGGCTCAGCCAAGAGACCCAGTACTTC
TRBD1,TRBJ1-1,once,TRBV30,CAWRFVGQGAEAFF,TGTGCCTGGAGGTTTGTCGGGCAGGGGGCTGAAGCTTTCTTT
NA,TRBJ2-5,few,TRBV10-3,CAISSPDSGETQYF,TGTGCCATCAGTTCGCCGGATTCGGGAGAGACCCAGTACTTC
TRBD2,TRBJ2-2,NA,TRBV7-9,CASSPLGGIRYTGELFF,TGTGCCAGCAGCCCACTGGGAGGGATCCGGTACACCGGGGAGCTGTTTTTT
TRBD1,TRBJ2-7,once,TRBV6-6,CASSYSTGAQYF,TGTGCCAGCAGTTACTCGACAGGGGCGCAGTACTTC
TRBD1,TRBJ2-3,NA,TRBV28,CASFGQGAKTDTQYF,TGTGCCAGCTTTGGACAGGGGGCAAAAACAGATACGCAGTATTTT
NA,TRBJ1-4,NA,TRBV10-3,CATNTATNEKLFF,TGTGCCACCAACACAGCAACTAATGAAAAACTGTTTTTT
NA,TRBJ1-4,NA,TRBV11-2,CASSPSGLNEKLFF,TGTGCCAGCAGCCCCTCGGGCCTTAATGAAAAACTGTTTTTT
NA,TRBJ2-5,few,TRBV29-1,CSVARAGTQETQYF,TGCAGCGTTGCACGTGCGGGAACCCAAGAGACCCAGTACTTC
NA,TRBJ2-2,NA,TRBV10-1,CASSEQGGTGELFF,TGCGCCAGCAGTGAGCAGGGCGGCACCGGGGAGCTGTTTTTT
NA,TRBJ2-5,NA,TRBV9,CASSAVGTPQETQYF,TGTGCCAGCAGCGCCGTCGGGACCCCCCAAGAGACCCAGTACTTC
NA,TRBJ1-3,NA,TRBV5-8,CASSLEGSFSGNTIYF,TGTGCCAGCAGCTTGGAAGGGTCCTTCTCTGGAAACACCATATATTTT
NA,TRBJ1-2,NA,TRBV5-5,CASSSFRDGYYGYTF,TGTGCCAGCAGCTCTTTCCGGGACGGATACTATGGCTACACCTTC
TRBD1,TRBJ2-7,NA,TRBV5-1,CASSLGQGFSYEQYF,TGCGCCAGCAGCTTGGGACAGGGGTTCTCCTACGAGCAGTACTTC
TRBD1,TRBJ2-5,NA,TRBV9,CASSVQGQGGETQYF,TGTGCCAGCAGCGTACAGGGACAGGGTGGAGAGACCCAGTACTTC
TRBD1,TRBJ1-1,once,TRBV30,CAWEGGQGLNTEAFF,TGTGCCTGGGAGGGCGGACAGGGCTTGAACACTGAAGCTTTCTTT
NA,TRBJ2-2,few,TRBV28,CASSFGTGWGLALNTGELFF,TGTGCCAGCAGTTTCGGGACAGGGTGGGGACTAGCGTTGAACACCGGGGAGCTGTTTTTT
NA,TRBJ1-1,NA,TRBV2,CASSEAYNREAFF,TGTGCCAGCAGTGAAGCTTATAACAGGGAGGCTTTCTTT
NA,TRBJ1-2,NA,TRBV4-3,CASSQVSNGIRYTF,TGCGCCAGCAGCCAAGTATCGAACGGCATCAGGTACACCTTC
NA,TRBJ1-3,NA,TRBV19,CASTSPGTPGNTIYF,TGTGCCAGTACCAGCCCCGGGACGCCTGGAAACACCATATATTTT
NA,TRBJ2-1,NA,TRBV14,CASSQGASSYNEQFF,TGTGCCAGCAGCCAAGGGGCAAGCTCCTACAATGAGCAGTTCTTC
TRBD1,TRBJ1-4,few,TRBV15,CATSRPGQAGEKLFF,TGTGCCACCAGCAGACCCGGACAGGCGGGTGAAAAACTGTTTTTT
NA,TRBJ1-1,NA,TRBV5-1,CASSTMDLNTEAFF,TGCGCCAGCAGCACCATGGACCTGAACACTGAAGCTTTCTTT
TRBD2,TRBJ2-5,NA,TRBV5-5,CASSGRGPYQETQYF,TGTGCCAGCAGCGGGAGGGGACCCTACCAAGAGACCCAGTACTTC
NA,TRBJ2-1,NA,TRBV19,CASSIPFYNEQFF,TGTGCCAGTAGTATCCCGTTCTACAATGAGCAGTTCTTC
NA,TRBJ2-1,NA,TRBV28,CASSTPPAPNEQFF,TGTGCCAGCAGCACCCCCCCCGCTCCCAATGAGCAGTTCTTC
NA,TRBJ1-1,NA,TRBV4-1,CASSQDTVRTEAFF,TGCGCCAGCAGCCAAGATACAGTTCGGACTGAAGCTTTCTTT
NA,TRBJ2-5,NA,TRBV10-3,CAIGALGYQETQYF,TGTGCCATCGGGGCCCTGGGTTACCAAGAGACCCAGTACTTC
NA,TRBJ2-7,NA,TRBV5-1,CASSNAGTYEQYF,TGCGCCAGCAGTAATGCGGGAACCTACGAGCAGTACTTC
NA,TRBJ2-7,NA,TRBV4-3,CASSQDLVRPEQYF,TGCGCCAGCAGCCAAGATTTAGTCAGGCCCGAGCAGTACTTC
NA,TRBJ2-1,NA,TRBV30,CAWRQGTPYNEQFF,TGTGCCTGGAGACAGGGGACTCCCTACAATGAGCAGTTCTTC
NA,TRBJ2-7,NA,TRBV7-3,CASSLLSQGPYEQYF,TGTGCCAGCAGCTTACTGTCTCAGGGGCCCTACGAGCAGTACTTC
TRBD2,TRBJ2-2,NA,TRBV2,CASDLAGNTGELFF,TGTGCCAGCGATCTAGCGGGGAACACCGGGGAGCTGTTTTTT
NA,TRBJ2-7,NA,TRBV6-5,CASSYQGSYEQYF,TGTGCCAGCAGTTATCAGGGGAGCTACGAGCAGTACTTC
NA,TRBJ2-7,NA,TRBV30,CAWRRGGGGGYEQYF,TGTGCCTGGAGGCGGGGAGGGGGAGGGGGCTACGAGCAGTACTTC
TRBD2,TRBJ2-7,NA,TRBV7-2,CASSFRASGRSYEQYF,TGTGCCAGCAGCTTCAGGGCTAGCGGGAGATCCTACGAGCAGTACTTC
NA,TRBJ2-1,NA,TRBV28,CASMRRNEQFF,TGTGCCAGCATGAGAAGGAATGAGCAGTTCTTC
NA,TRBJ2-7,NA,TRBV5-1,CASSAGWTSHEQYF,TGCGCCAGCTCCGCCGGATGGACTTCCCACGAGCAGTACTTC
NA,TRBJ2-1,once,TRBV19,CASSMGGGTEQFF,TGTGCCAGTAGTATGGGAGGGGGTACTGAGCAGTTCTTC
TRBD2,TRBJ2-4,NA,TRBV7-2,CASSGLALGRDAKNIQYF,TGTGCCAGCAGTGGACTGGCCCTTGGGAGGGATGCCAAAAACATTCAGTACTTC
NA,TRBJ1-1,once,TRBV10-3,CAISQTPTIGAEAFF,TGTGCCATCAGCCAAACCCCGACCATTGGGGCTGAAGCTTTCTTT
NA,TRBJ1-2,NA,TRBV19,CASSPPRGWNYGYTF,TGTGCCAGTAGTCCCCCACGGGGATGGAACTATGGCTACACCTTC
NA,TRBJ2-7,NA,TRBV7-2,CASRSGNLYEQYF,TGTGCCAGCAGATCGGGGAACCTCTACGAGCAGTACTTC
TRBD1,TRBJ2-1,NA,TRBV28,CASSSTGVGDEQFF,TGTGCCAGCAGTTCGACAGGGGTAGGCGATGAGCAGTTCTTC
TRBD2,TRBJ2-7,NA,TRBV19,CASSGLTSGSSYEQYF,TGTGCCAGTAGCGGCCTCACTAGCGGGAGCTCCTACGAGCAGTACTTC
TRBD1,TRBJ1-4,few,TRBV7-9,CASSPWDSQTTNEKLFF,TGTGCCAGCAGCCCCTGGGACAGCCAGACAACTAATGAAAAACTGTTTTTT
NA,TRBJ1-1,NA,TRBV6-5,CASSYSTSTMNTEAFF,TGTGCCAGCAGTTACTCTACGTCGACCATGAACACTGAAGCTTTCTTT
NA,TRBJ2-7,NA,TRBV5-4,CASSPDVLSYEQYF,TGTGCCAGCAGCCCGGATGTTCTGTCCTACGAGCAGTACTTC
NA,TRBJ1-1,NA,TRBV18,CASSLSTENTEAFF,TGTGCCAGCTCACTCTCGACGGAGAACACTGAAGCTTTCTTT
TRBD2,TRBJ2-3,NA,TRBV5-1,CASSLGTSVITDTQYF,TGCGCCAGCAGCTTGGGGACTAGCGTAATAACAGATACGCAGTATTTT
TRBD1,TRBJ1-6,few,TRBV30,CAWSGARTGFDSPLHF,TGTGCCTGGAGTGGGGCGAGGACAGGATTCGATTCACCCCTCCACTTT
NA,TRBJ2-7,NA,TRBV30,CAWSLSQGFYEQYF,TGTGCCTGGAGCCTATCCCAGGGATTCTACGAGCAGTACTTC
NA,TRBJ2-3,NA,TRBV13,CASSHPADTQYF,TGTGCCAGCAGCCACCCCGCAGATACGCAGTATTTT
NA,TRBJ2-1,NA,TRBV28,CASSIVGRAHEQFF,TGTGCCAGCAGCATAGTCGGGCGAGCCCATGAGCAGTTCTTC
NA,TRBJ1-5,few,TRBV4-2,CASSQGAGSNQPQHF,TGTGCCAGCAGCCAAGGGGCGGGGAGTAATCAGCCCCAGCATTTT